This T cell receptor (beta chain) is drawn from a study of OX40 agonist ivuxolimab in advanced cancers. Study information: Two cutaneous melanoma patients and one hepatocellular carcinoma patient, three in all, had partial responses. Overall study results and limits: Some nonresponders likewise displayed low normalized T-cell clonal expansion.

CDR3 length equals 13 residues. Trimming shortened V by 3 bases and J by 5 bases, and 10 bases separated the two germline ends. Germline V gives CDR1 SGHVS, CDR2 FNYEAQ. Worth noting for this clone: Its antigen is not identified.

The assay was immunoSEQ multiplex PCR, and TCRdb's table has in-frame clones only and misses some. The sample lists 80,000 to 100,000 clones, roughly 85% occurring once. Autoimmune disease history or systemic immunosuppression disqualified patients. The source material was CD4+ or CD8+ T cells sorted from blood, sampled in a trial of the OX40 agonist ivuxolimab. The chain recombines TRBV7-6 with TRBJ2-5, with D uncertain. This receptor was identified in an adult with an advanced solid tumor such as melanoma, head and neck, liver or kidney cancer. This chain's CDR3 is CASSFGRSETQYF. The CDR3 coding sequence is TGTGCCAGCAGCTTCGGACGATCCGAGACCCAGTACTTC.